The next 27 T cell receptor beta chains were all read from a single sample in a study of blood T cell repertoires in COVID-19. The table came from immunoSEQ multiplex PCR; TCRdb's copy has only in-frame clones and leaves some out. The table has tens of thousands of clones, around 92% seen once. What was sequenced was peripheral blood. All receptors come from a human donor in a cohort sampled during active COVID-19.

The V call is TRBV6-6, the J call TRBJ1-4; D gene uncertain. V lost 7 bases to trimming and J lost 6 bases, with 6 bases between them. Germline CDR1 and CDR2: MNHNY and SVGAGI (reference sequence). This CDR3 region has 11 residues. CDR3 nucleotide sequence: TGTGCCAGCACCAGTGATGAAAAACTGTTTTTT. Translation gives CASTSDEKLFF.

This clone was observed a single time. The chain recombines TRBV18 with TRBJ1-5; tentatively, D is TRBD1 (5 bases). Trimming removed 6 bases from V and 4 bases from J, with 13 bases in between. CDR1 is KGHSH and CDR2 is LQKENI in the germline V gene. The CDR3 is 14 residues long. In DNA, the CDR3 is TGTGCCAGCTCGCCGACAGACGTAAATCAGCCCCAGCATTTT. Its protein is CASSPTDVNQPQHF.

CDR3 in amino acids: CASSEPWASGVWAAYEQYF. For the CDR3, the DNA is TGTGCCAGCAGCGAGCCCTGGGCTAGCGGGGTTTGGGCAGCCTACGAGCAGTACTTC. V and J are TRBV9 and TRBJ2-7; 9 bases align to TRBD2. The length of the CDR3 is 19 residues. V was clipped by 3 bases and J by 2 bases; unmatched bases: 18. CDR1 is SGDLS and CDR2 is YYNGEE in the germline V gene.

The chain links TRBV7-8 to TRBJ2-3, with 8 bases that match TRBD1. This CDR3 region has 15 residues. CDR1 SGHVS and CDR2 FQNEAQ come from the germline V gene. V lost 3 bases, J lost 2 bases, and 4 bases stayed unmatched. CDR3 DNA: TGTGCCAGCAGCTTTCGGGACAGGTACACAGATACGCAGTATTTT. This codes for CASSFRDRYTDTQYF.

The chain joins TRBV7-2 to TRBJ2-7; 15 bases agree with TRBD2. The CDR3 runs 17 residues. Germline loops: CDR1 SGHTA, CDR2 FQGNSA. With V trimmed by 4 bases and J by 5 bases, 9 bases remained unmatched. The CDR3 sequence is CASSSGLAGGLANEQYF. The CDR3, as DNA: TGTGCCAGCAGCTCGGGACTAGCGGGAGGACTTGCCAACGAGCAGTACTTC.

The genes are TRBV20-1 and TRBJ1-1, with TRBD1 matching 8 bases. The J segment lost 7 bases and the V segment lost 6 bases, leaving 4 bases of the junction unmatched. CDR3 length: 11 amino acids. The germline gives CDR1 DFQATT, CDR2 SNEGSKA (reference sequence). CDR3 in DNA: TGCAGTGCAGGACAGGGTTATGAAGCTTTCTTT. Protein: CSAGQGYEAFF.

This chain connects TRBV5-8 to TRBJ1-5; 11 bases match TRBD1. Trimming removed 0 bases from V and 0 bases from J; junction bases left unmatched: 8. The CDR3 runs to 19 residues. Germline lookup yields CDR1 SGHTS and CDR2 YDEGEE. CDR3 nucleotide sequence: TGTGCCAGCAGCTTGGGAGGACAGGGGGCCCAGTATAGCAATCAGCCCCAGCATTTT. Its translation is CASSLGGQGAQYSNQPQHF.

The chain couples TRBV6-5 to TRBJ2-7; D is perhaps TRBD1 (8 bases). Germline V gene sequence: CDR1 MNHEY, CDR2 SVGAGI. Trimming pared 6 bases from V and 5 bases from J, leaving 17 bases between. The CDR3 covers 14 residues. In DNA form, the CDR3 reads TGTGCCAGCAGGCCGGTAACAGGGGGGGACGAGCAGTACTTC. It codes for CASRPVTGGDEQYF.

This clone has just a few counts. The chain joins TRBV7-9 to TRBJ2-7; 7 bases match TRBD1. The trim removed 5 bases at V and 0 bases at J, leaving 7 bases unmatched. This CDR3 comprises 15 residues. Germline CDR1 SEHNR, CDR2 FQNEAQ (reference sequence). The CDR3 sequence is CASSLDGTVSYEQYF. The CDR3 DNA sequence: TGTGCCAGCAGCCTGGACGGGACAGTCTCCTACGAGCAGTACTTC.

The V gene is TRBV6-5, the J gene TRBJ2-7; a weak D match, TRBD1 (6 bases). This CDR3 has 14 amino acids. The germline V gene encodes CDR1 MNHEY and CDR2 SVGAGI. The V end lost 0 bases, the J end lost 4 bases, and 10 bases lay between the germline ends. The CDR3 region has the DNA TGTGCCAGCAGTTACTCCAGGGGTTTGTACGAGCAGTACTTC. This translates into CASSYSRGLYEQYF.

The rearrangement uses TRBV4-3 and TRBJ1-1; possibly TRBD1 for D (6 bases). V lost 4 bases, J lost 3 bases, and 12 bases lay in between. In germline, CDR1 is LGHNA, CDR2 YSLEER. The CDR3 has 14 residues. The CDR3, as DNA: TGCGCCAGCAGCCGGCAGGGGAGGGACACTGAAGCTTTCTTT. Translation gives CASSRQGRDTEAFF.

The CDR3 sequence: CASSISGVREELLGGDGYTF. The CDR3 nucleotides read TGTGCCAGTAGTATATCCGGTGTCAGGGAAGAATTGTTGGGGGGGGATGGCTACACCTTC. The V gene is TRBV19, the J gene TRBJ1-2; D may be TRBD1 (5 bases). The CDR3 sequence is 20 residues long. Per the germline V gene, CDR1 is LNHDA and CDR2 is SQIVND (reference sequence). V was clipped by 2 bases and J by 6 bases, with 31 bases between them.

CDR3 sequence (DNA): TGTGCCGTACGCTTTGGGGACAGTTCCTACGAGCAGTACTTC. Translating it yields CAVRFGDSSYEQYF. The chain is built from TRBV10-3 and TRBJ2-7; TRBD1 matches at 7 bases. V shed 11 bases and J 1 base; nucleotides not matched to a gene: 11. Germline-derived CDR1 and CDR2 are ENHRY and SYGVKD. The CDR3 consists of 14 residues.

This clone was seen more than once but under ten times. The chain recombines TRBV5-1 with TRBJ2-3; a weak D match, TRBD2 (6 bases). Trimming cost V 7 bases and J 4 bases, with 13 bases left between them. This CDR3 comprises 13 residues. CDR1 and CDR2 from the germline V gene are SGHRS and YFSETQ. The DNA of the CDR3 is TGCGCCAGCGGCGGGCGGGGCCCAGATACGCAGTATTTT. It yields the protein CASGGRGPDTQYF.

The rearrangement uses TRBV28 and TRBJ1-2, with D perhaps matching TRBD1 (5 bases). Trimming removed 7 bases from V and 3 bases from J, with 15 bases in between. The CDR3 spans 14 residues. Looked up from germline, CDR1 is MDHEN and CDR2 is SYDVKM. The CDR3 reads CASIRKGRDYGYTF. In DNA, the CDR3 is TGTGCCAGCATAAGGAAGGGCAGGGACTATGGCTACACCTTC.

The V and J genes are TRBV18 and TRBJ2-5, with 10 positions matching TRBD2. Unmatched junction bases numbered 3, after V lost 6 bases and J lost 2 bases. Germline CDR1 KGHSH, CDR2 LQKENI. The CDR3 is 14 amino acids. In nucleotides, the CDR3 is TGTGCCAGCTCCACTAGCGGGATTCAAGAGACCCAGTACTTC. It codes for CASSTSGIQETQYF. The complete variable domain, with remaining parts taken from reference TRBV18 and TRBJ2-5, reads NAGVMQNPRHLVRRRGQEARLRCSPMKGHSHVYWYRQLPEEGLKFMVYLQKENIIDESGMPKERFSAEFPKEGPSILRIQQVVRGDSAAYFCASSTSGIQETQYFGPGTRLLVL.

Comments on this clone: Its ends do not fully match the called genes, so a read error is possible. The J gene is TRBJ2-1, the V gene TRBV7-2; 13 positions match TRBD2. The CDR3 contains 16 residues. Germline V gene lookup returns CDR1 SGHTA and CDR2 FQGNSA. The CDR3 here is CASSPRTSGSYYEQFF. CDR3 nucleotide sequence: TGTGCCAGCAGCCCGCGGACTAGCGGGAGCTACTATGAGCAGTTCTTC.

V gene TRBV7-3 combines with J gene TRBJ2-2, with 7 bases lining up with TRBD2. This CDR3 comprises 14 residues. V trimming: 5 bases; J trimming: 7 bases; junction bases outside the gene matches: 7. Germline values: CDR1 SGHTA, CDR2 FQGTGA. The CDR3 sequence: CASSLNLADGELFF. CDR3 nucleotides: TGTGCCAGCAGCCTGAATCTAGCGGACGGGGAGCTGTTTTTT.

The genes are TRBV7-9 and TRBJ1-4, with 8 bases aligning to TRBD1. Unmatched junction bases numbered 10, after V lost 5 bases and J lost 5 bases. The CDR3 is made up of 16 amino acids. The germline CDR1 and CDR2 sequences are SEHNR and FQNEAQ (reference sequence). CDR3 amino acids: CASSPNGQGRNEKLFF. As DNA, the CDR3 is TGTGCCAGCAGCCCGAACGGACAGGGCAGAAATGAAAAACTGTTTTTT.

The V gene is TRBV6-4, the J gene TRBJ2-2; 8 positions match TRBD1. The CDR3 totals 16 residues. J gave up 2 bases and V 0 bases, and 2 bases lay outside the gene matches. Germline CDR1 and CDR2: MRHNA and SNTAGT. In nucleotides, the CDR3 is TGTGCCAGCAGTGACTCCGGGACAGGAAACACCGGGGAGCTGTTTTTT. Encoded protein: CASSDSGTGNTGELFF.

J is TRBJ2-3 and V is TRBV7-8; 7 positions agree with TRBD2. The ends lost 4 bases at V and 1 base at J; junction bases unmatched: 11. The germline CDR1 and CDR2 sequences are SGHVS and FQNEAQ. The CDR3 runs to 17 residues. CDR3 amino acids: CASSSQTGTMRTDTQYF. The DNA for the CDR3 is TGTGCCAGCAGCTCACAGACCGGGACTATGCGCACAGATACGCAGTATTTT.

This sequence joins TRBV9 and TRBJ2-6, with D unclear. Germline values: CDR1 SGDLS, CDR2 YYNGEE. With 4 bases removed from V and 2 bases from J, the gap between germline ends came to 16 bases. The CDR3 has 17 amino acids. In DNA, the CDR3 is TGTGCCAGCAGCTCCGAAGTTCTCCCGGCTGGGGCCAACGTCCTGACTTTC. This sequence encodes CASSSEVLPAGANVLTF.

The V call is TRBV28, the J call TRBJ2-5; D is perhaps TRBD1 (6 bases). With 7 bases removed from V and 3 bases from J, the gap between germline ends came to 21 bases. CDR3 length: 16 residues. In germline, CDR1 is MDHEN, CDR2 SYDVKM. The CDR3 is CASKGGYERAEETQYF. In DNA, the CDR3 is TGTGCCAGCAAAGGGGGATATGAGAGAGCGGAAGAGACCCAGTACTTC.

V usage is TRBV7-9 and J usage is TRBJ1-1; TRBD1 matches at 7 bases. CDR3 size: 16 residues. CDR1 is SEHNR, CDR2 FQNEAQ, per germline (reference sequence). Trimming took 6 bases from V and 2 from J; bases not matched to a gene: 12. The CDR3 reads CASRPRPTGRNTEAFF. The CDR3 bases are TGTGCCAGCAGGCCTCGACCGACAGGGCGAAACACTGAAGCTTTCTTT.

The chain recombines TRBV6-4 with TRBJ2-7; 7 bases match TRBD1. The germline gives CDR1 MRHNA, CDR2 SNTAGT. V gave up 6 bases and J gave up 6 bases; unmatched junction bases: 14. The CDR3 is 15 residues long. CDR3 loop: CASSATGPLLFEQYF. CDR3 coding DNA: TGTGCCAGCAGCGCGACAGGGCCGCTACTTTTCGAGCAGTACTTC.

CDR3 coding DNA: TGTGCCAGCAGTGACCGGAGGGGCTTGAACAATGAGCAGTTCTTC. It codes for CASSDRRGLNNEQFF. The chain has TRBV2 and TRBJ2-1, with D perhaps matching TRBD2 (6 bases). Germline V gives CDR1 SNHLY, CDR2 FYNNEI. V was pared by 3 bases and J by 5 bases, with 14 bases between. There are 15 residues in the CDR3.

The J gene is TRBJ1-1, the V gene TRBV6-5; TRBD1 might be the D (5 bases). CDR3 length equals 13 residues. V was pared by 2 bases and J by 8 bases, with 12 bases between. Germline V CDR1 and CDR2: MNHEY, SVGAGI. The chain's CDR3 is CASSYGGVSEAFF. The CDR3 nucleotides are TGTGCCAGCAGTTACGGGGGGGTAAGCGAAGCTTTCTTT.